This T cell receptor (beta chain) was recorded in a study of human T cells and chemical hapten exposure. Study information: Alopecia areata, totalis or universalis was found in mostly female patients.

Time point noted: pre-sensitization, week 0. Indicated treatment: therapeutic diphenylcyclopropenone sensitization with weekly scalp DPC. Ahead of each patch test application, blood was drawn. CDR1 and CDR2 from the germline V gene are SEHNR and FQNEAQ (reference sequence). After removal of 5 bases from V and 5 bases from J, the junction contained 12 bases not matched to a gene. This CDR3 region has 15 residues. Whole-study findings and limits: Correlating positively with patch test score were the PT1 expanded TCR counts.

TCRdb reanalysed the RACE reads using MiXCR and keeps one entry per CDR3 protein. Altogether more than 250,000 distinct CDR3 sequences are present, roughly 8.9% being singletons, with the ten largest covering 2.3%. Regarding this clonotype: The antigen remains undetermined.

This TCR came from a woman in her 40s with alopecia areata. Some clones in this sample may be carry-over from other donors' samples. This specimen was whole blood, taken in connection with sensitization to the hapten diphenylcyclopropenone (DPC). The chain uses TRBV7-9 and TRBJ2-7, with TRBD2 identical over 7 bases. CDR3: CASSPEGGAGDEQYF. CDR3 DNA: TGTGCCAGCAGCCCCGAGGGAGGGGCGGGAGACGAGCAGTACTTC.